This TCR beta chain was retrieved from a study of T cells in Graves' hyperthyroidism and ophthalmopathy. Absent ophthalmopathy progression within 18 months defined stable Graves' hyperthyroidism. What was amplified from RNA transcripts were TCR beta CDR3 regions. TCR CDR3 underwent first-round RT-PCR with the HTBI primer set. From the multiplex PCR reads, TCRdb called clonotypes with MiXCR, one entry per CDR3 protein. The profile covers approximately 740,000 distinct CDR3 sequences, with roughly 15% appearing a single time and about 9.4% taken by the ten largest. After removal of 6 bases from V and 1 base from J, the junction contained 3 bases not matched to a gene. CDR3 length: 15 residues. Germline CDR1 reads MNHNS; CDR2 reads SASEGT. This clonotype has a count of ten or more.

Material: blood. The rearrangement uses TRBV6-1 and TRBJ2-2; 9 nucleotides agree with TRBD2. This TCR was sampled from a woman younger than 30 with Graves' hyperthyroidism. The CDR3 nucleotides are TGTGCCAGCAGGGTGACTAGCGGGAACACCGGGGAGCTGTTTTTT. It specifies CASRVTSGNTGELFF.